Below, 22 T cell receptor beta chains from the same sample are listed, as sequenced in a study of prognosis after radiotherapy for stage I lung cancer. The TCR beta CDR3 region was amplified from genomic DNA, with two rounds of multiplex PCR being used for the amplification. Gene-specific primers for each TRBV and TRBJ gene drove first-round PCR. Using its own MiXCR run on the multiplex PCR reads, TCRdb lists one record per CDR3 protein. This sample has around 20,000 distinct CDR3 sequences, with under 45% found just once. Sequenced here: PBMCs, sampled before or after stereotactic body radiation therapy (not recorded which). The receptor source for this set is a donor over 45 with non-small cell lung cancer.

This clonotype was detected ten times or more. The rearrangement uses TRBV2 and TRBJ2-2; weak D call: TRBD2 (7 bases). Deletions cut 10 bases from V and 5 bases from J, with 20 bases between. The CDR3 is made up of 15 amino acids. Germline CDR1 and CDR2: SNHLY and FYNNEI. CDR3 sequence reads: CATQRGGGGTGELFF. CDR3 DNA sequence: TGTGCCACCCAAAGGGGGGGGGGCGGGACCGGGGAGCTGTTTTTT.

By proportion, this clonotype is medium-sized. The chain has TRBV6-1 and TRBJ1-2, with TRBD1 matching over 8 bases. The CDR3 has 14 amino acids. Unmatched junction bases numbered 9, after V lost 8 bases and J lost 4 bases. Looked up from germline, CDR1 is MNHNS and CDR2 is SASEGT. CDR3 in amino acids: CASGPGQGTYGYTF. CDR3 in DNA: TGTGCCAGCGGCCCTGGACAGGGCACCTATGGCTACACCTTC.

V gene TRBV6-1 combines with J gene TRBJ1-3; 8 nucleotides agree with TRBD1. The J segment lost 8 bases and the V segment lost 7 bases, leaving 7 bases of the junction unmatched. The CDR3 contains 13 residues. The germline CDR1 and CDR2 sequences are MNHNS and SASEGT. Here the CDR3 DNA reads TGTGCCAGCAAGAGGACAGGGACGGACACCATATATTTT. It codes for CASKRTGTDTIYF.

This clonotype is medium-sized by share. The V gene is TRBV5-1, the J gene TRBJ2-3; 9 positions match TRBD2. V lost 7 bases, J lost 0 bases, and 3 bases stayed unmatched. The CDR3 has 14 amino acids. Per germline, CDR1 SGHRS and CDR2 YFSETQ. This chain's CDR3 is CASVRGGSTDTQYF. The DNA of the CDR3 is TGCGCCAGCGTGCGGGGGGGGAGCACAGATACGCAGTATTTT. The variable domain in full, with the rest retrieved from reference TRBV5-1 and TRBJ2-3, is KAGVTQTPRYLIKTRGQQVTLSCSPISGHRSVSWYQQTPGQGLQFLFEYFSETQRNKGNFPGRFSGRQFSNSRSEMNVSTLELGDSALYLCASVRGGSTDTQYFGPGTRLTVL.

The rearrangement uses TRBV11-2 and TRBJ2-7; 13 bases map to TRBD2. J gave up 2 bases and V 4 bases, and 2 bases lay outside the gene matches. The CDR3 runs 15 residues. The V gene's germline CDR1 is SGHAT and CDR2 FQNNGV. In DNA, the CDR3 is TGTGCCAGCAGCTCTGGGACTAGCGGGGCCTACGAGCAGTACTTC. Its protein is CASSSGTSGAYEQYF.

This clonotype was recorded at least ten times. V gene TRBV28 combines with J gene TRBJ2-7; no reliable D call. Deletions cut 5 bases from V and 4 bases from J, with 6 bases between. CDR3 length equals 11 residues. Germline V gene sequence: CDR1 MDHEN, CDR2 SYDVKM. CDR3 in amino acids: CASSPRYEQYF. The CDR3 nucleotides read TGTGCCAGCAGTCCTCGTTACGAGCAGTACTTC.

As regards this clonotype: The conserved phenylalanine or tryptophan normally closing the CDR3 is absent here, so this likely arose from a read error. The limits of the CDR3 on the DNA are not certain, so only TCRdb's listed CDR3 is given. The chain recombines TRBV28 with TRBJ2-2. Per the germline V gene, CDR1 is MDHEN and CDR2 is SYDVKM. The CDR3 is made up of 14 amino acids, end residues included. The CDR3 loop is CASSTRLPVHAVFS.

The table lists this clonotype with many counts. The chain is built from TRBV10-3 and TRBJ2-1; TRBD1 aligns across 7 bases. Germline V gene data show CDR1 as ENHRY and CDR2 as SYGVKD. This CDR3 is 15 amino acids long. V was clipped by 4 bases and J by 4 bases; unmatched bases: 7. The CDR3 bases are TGTGCCATCAGTGTTGTAAGGGGGCTATACAATGAGCAGTTCTTC. Residues: CAISVVRGLYNEQFF.

This clonotype is labeled medium-sized. J is TRBJ2-7 and V is TRBV2; 7 bases align to TRBD2. The CDR3 is made up of 14 amino acids. V dropped 6 bases and J dropped 6; count of bases not matched to a gene: 11. Germline loops: CDR1 SNHLY, CDR2 FYNNEI. The chain's CDR3 is CASRREPGGSEQYF. For the CDR3, the DNA is TGTGCCAGCAGGCGGGAGCCGGGAGGAAGCGAGCAGTACTTC.

In this sample, this clonotype turned up many times. The chain combines TRBV20-1 with TRBJ1-2, with a possible D match to TRBD1 (5 bases). The CDR3 spans 15 residues. Germline V gene lookup returns CDR1 DFQATT and CDR2 SNEGSKA (reference sequence). Trimming pared 0 bases from V and 4 bases from J, leaving 15 bases between. The CDR3 nucleotides are TGCAGTGCTAGAGATCTAAGGGATCAGGGCTATGGCTACACCTTC. Residues: CSARDLRDQGYGYTF.

The chain is built from TRBV7-8 and TRBJ2-3; D assignment may be TRBD1 or TRBD2 (5 bases each). This CDR3 has 15 residues. V lost 3 bases and J lost 3, with 13 bases in between. The germline CDR1 and CDR2 sequences are SGHVS and FQNEAQ. In DNA form, the CDR3 reads TGTGCCAGCAGCTTCGGGGCAGGGTTGACAGATACGCAGTATTTT. Its protein is CASSFGAGLTDTQYF.

This clonotype was counted many times. The rearrangement links TRBV5-4 to TRBJ2-7; 11 bases map to TRBD2. The CDR3 consists of 16 residues. The V segment lost 0 bases and the J segment 4 bases; nucleotides outside the gene matches: 6. Germline CDR1 SGHNT, CDR2 YYREEE (reference sequence). The CDR3 loop reads CASSLGGGTSGYEQYF. In DNA form, the CDR3 reads TGTGCCAGCAGCTTGGGGGGCGGGACTAGCGGTTACGAGCAGTACTTC.

A word on this clonotype: A read error likely explains this, since a far larger clone differs by one base. This chain connects TRBV6-9 to TRBJ1-5; 11 bases align to TRBD1. The CDR3 is 18 amino acids. CDR1 and CDR2 from the germline V gene are MNHGY and SVAAGI. J was trimmed by 3 bases and V by 6 bases; bases with no gene match: 13. The CDR3 protein is CASRNPQAGQGANQPQHF. As DNA, the CDR3 is TGTGCCAGCAGAAACCCGCAGGCAGGACAGGGGGCCAATCAGCCCCAGCATTTT.

This clonotype was recorded many times. This rearrangement joins TRBV20-1 to TRBJ2-2; 9 nucleotides match TRBD2. The CDR3 loop spans 17 amino acids. Germline trimming cut 0 bases from V and 0 bases from J; bases unmatched to any gene: 5. From germline, CDR1 is DFQATT and CDR2 SNEGSKA (reference sequence). CDR3 sequence (DNA): TGCAGTGCTAGAGATCGGCGGGGGGGAGCGAACACCGGGGAGCTGTTTTTT. It encodes CSARDRRGGANTGELFF.

This clonotype was counted many times. V gene TRBV11-3 combines with J gene TRBJ2-1, with 7 bases aligning to TRBD2. The CDR3 contains 15 residues. V lost 2 bases, J lost 9 bases, and 10 bases stayed unmatched. CDR1 is SGHNT and CDR2 is YENEEA in the germline V gene. CDR3 loop: CASSLRGRAAAEQFF. The CDR3 bases are TGTGCCAGCAGCTTACGGGGGAGGGCGGCCGCTGAGCAGTTCTTC.

CDR3 nucleotides: TGTGCCAGCAGTTTAAGTAGCGGGGGGATCTACGAGCAGTACTTC. It specifies CASSLSSGGIYEQYF. V and J are TRBV27 and TRBJ2-7; 10 nucleotides match TRBD2. The V gene end was trimmed by 2 bases and the J gene end by 3 bases; junction bases not matched to a gene: 4. This CDR3 is 15 amino acids long. Germline-derived CDR1 and CDR2 are MNHEY and SMNVEV (reference sequence).

CDR3 protein: CASSYSNGGNTIYF. The DNA of the CDR3 is TGTGCCAGCAGTTACTCGAATGGGGGAAACACCATATATTTT. The chain carries TRBV6-5 and TRBJ1-3; D ambiguous. The CDR3 is made up of 14 amino acids. Germline-derived CDR1 and CDR2 are MNHEY and SVGAGI. V lost 0 bases, J lost 4 bases, and 7 bases lay in between.

About this clonotype itself: Since a far larger clone is one base different, this is likely a read error. The chain combines TRBV7-9 with TRBJ2-5, with D unresolved. CDR3 length: 14 residues. CDR1 is SEHNR and CDR2 is FQNEAQ in the germline V gene (reference sequence). The ends were cut back, 2 bases at V and 2 bases at J, with 9 bases in the middle. Here the CDR3 DNA reads TGTGCCAGCAGCTTATGGGCCATTCAAGAGACCCAGTACTTC. Translation gives CASSLWAIQETQYF.

This clonotype was picked up many times. V gene TRBV15 combines with J gene TRBJ2-6; D ambiguous. CDR1 is LNHNV and CDR2 is YYDKDF in the germline V gene (reference sequence). CDR3 length equals 15 residues. Trimming pared 1 base from V and 0 bases from J, leaving 4 bases between. The CDR3 bases are TGTGCCACCAGCAGAGGTTCCTCTGGGGCCAACGTCCTGACTTTC. Translated: CATSRGSSGANVLTF.

The J gene is TRBJ2-5, the V gene TRBV20-1; 7 nucleotides agree with TRBD2. This CDR3 region has 14 residues. CDR1 is DFQATT and CDR2 is SNEGSKA in the germline V gene (reference sequence). V shed 5 bases, J shed 4 bases, and the junction held 10 bases outside the gene matches. CDR3 loop: CSAGLLALAETQYF. The CDR3 nucleotides are TGCAGTGCTGGTTTACTAGCGTTGGCAGAGACCCAGTACTTC.

The rearrangement links TRBV6-9 to TRBJ1-1; no firm D call. The CDR3 sequence is 14 residues long. The V gene's germline CDR1 is MNHGY and CDR2 SVAAGI. Trimming shortened V by 3 bases and J by 0 bases, and 8 bases separated the two germline ends. CDR3 protein: CASSYLDLNTEAFF. CDR3 coding DNA: TGTGCCAGCAGTTACCTGGACTTGAACACTGAAGCTTTCTTT.

This clonotype is termed medium-sized. The rearrangement uses TRBV28 and TRBJ2-2, with D possibly TRBD2 on 6 matching bases. Germline CDR1 and CDR2: MDHEN and SYDVKM. The V gene lost 10 bases and the J gene lost 4 bases, with 16 bases spanning the gap. CDR3 size: 14 residues. This chain's CDR3 is CAITGTPITGELFF. The CDR3 DNA is TGTGCCATTACCGGGACTCCTATCACCGGGGAGCTGTTTTTT. The entire variable domain, with the rest obtained from reference TRBV28 and TRBJ2-2, is as follows: DVKVTQSSRYLVKRTGEKVFLECVQDMDHENMFWYRQDPGLGLRLIYFSYDVKMKEKGDIPEGYSVSREKKERFSLILESASTNQTSMYLCAITGTPITGELFFGEGSRLTVL.